Following are 27 T cell receptor beta chains from one sample sequenced in a study of control samples from healthy donors and cancer patients (dated by TCRdb to 2018 to 2020). Library construction relied on the immunoSEQ multiplex PCR assay. Sourced from immuneACCESS, this table was stored by TCRdb with only in-frame sequences that have V and J called. A share of the clones is absent; for the studies checked, an unresolved V gene accounts for under half, and the remainder has no known explanation. In all, the sample holds around 110,000 clones, and more than 85% of those were seen once. Jointly, the top ten make up about 2.5% of the sample. The sequencing sample was made of blood. Receptors were obtained from a man aged 30 to 39 in good health.

This clone has a handful of counts. The genes are TRBV2 and TRBJ1-1; no firm D call. V was pared by 2 bases and J by 3 bases, with 4 bases between. The length of the CDR3 is 12 residues. Germline-derived CDR1 and CDR2 are SNHLY and FYNNEI. CDR3 sequence (DNA): TGTGCCAGCAGTGAATCCTACACTGAAGCTTTCTTT. Encoded protein: CASSESYTEAFF.

This clone was seen only once. The chain couples TRBV15 to TRBJ1-2, with 7 positions matching TRBD1. CDR1 is LNHNV and CDR2 is YYDKDF in the germline V gene (reference sequence). This CDR3 has 16 residues. J gave up 5 bases and V 1 base, and 10 bases lay outside the gene matches. The CDR3 nucleotides read TGTGCCACCAGCAGAGGAGGGGGCAGGGAGAGGTATGGCTACACCTTC. As protein: CATSRGGGRERYGYTF. Filled out from reference TRBV15 and TRBJ1-2, the complete variable domain reads DAMVIQNPRYQVTQFGKPVTLSCSQTLNHNVMYWYQQKSSQAPKLLFHYYDKDFNNEADTPDNFQSRRPNTSFCFLDIRSPGLGDTAMYLCATSRGGGRERYGYTFGSGTRLTVV.

V usage is TRBV5-1 and J usage is TRBJ1-3; no definite D call. Looked up from germline, CDR1 is SGHRS and CDR2 is YFSETQ. Trimming took off 4 bases at V and 4 bases at J, with 12 bases between the two ends. The CDR3 covers 14 residues. The CDR3 nucleotides read TGCGCCAGCAGCGTCCCAGACGGAGGAAACACCATATATTTT. This sequence encodes CASSVPDGGNTIYF.

V is TRBV6-5 and J is TRBJ1-2; maybe TRBD1 (5 bases). The CDR3 has 15 residues. Trimming took 5 bases from V and 5 from J, leaving 18 bases between them. CDR1 and CDR2 (germline): MNHEY, SVGAGI. Written as DNA, the CDR3 is TGTGCCAGCAGTCCGCGACAGTTGATTTATTATGGCTACACCTTC. Translating gives CASSPRQLIYYGYTF.

The chain links TRBV7-9 to TRBJ1-2; D gene ambiguous. Germline V gene lookup returns CDR1 SEHNR and CDR2 FQNEAQ (reference sequence). The CDR3 sequence is 11 residues long. The V end lost 5 bases, the J end lost 5 bases, and 6 bases lay between the germline ends. Here the CDR3 reads CASSPGYGYTF. The CDR3 region has the DNA TGTGCCAGCAGCCCTGGGTATGGCTACACCTTC.

This chain connects TRBV5-1 to TRBJ2-5; D gene ambiguous. This CDR3 region has 12 residues. Germline loops: CDR1 SGHRS, CDR2 YFSETQ. V lost 1 base to trimming and J lost 1 base, with 2 bases between them. CDR3 DNA sequence: TGCGCCAGCAGCTTGTCCCAAGAGACCCAGTACTTC. This codes for CASSLSQETQYF.

With respect to this clone: The junction departs from germline at one end; a sequencing error may be responsible. V usage is TRBV3-1 (or the pseudogene TRBV3-2) and J usage is TRBJ2-5; D gene uncertain. The length of the CDR3 is 13 residues. Germline-derived CDR1 and CDR2 are LGHDT and YNNKEL (reference sequence). The chain's CDR3 is CAGSQRAEETQYF. The CDR3 bases are TGTGCCGGCAGCCAAAGGGCCGAAGAGACCCAGTACTTC.

The V call is TRBV2, the J call TRBJ2-7; D remains unclear. CDR1 and CDR2 from the germline V gene are SNHLY and FYNNEI. This CDR3 contains 15 residues. The V gene lost 6 bases and the J gene lost 4 bases, with 19 bases spanning the gap. The DNA of the CDR3 is TGTGCCAGCAGCCGGACCGCCAGTTCTGTTTACGAGCAGTACGTC. Protein: CASSRTASSVYEQYV.

The J gene is TRBJ1-1, the V gene TRBV10-3; D not certain. V was shortened by 6 bases and J by 0 bases, with 11 bases between the two germline ends. The germline V gene encodes CDR1 ENHRY and CDR2 SYGVKD. The CDR3 extends over 14 amino acids. CDR3 protein: CAIRGRTLNTEAFF. The CDR3 DNA reads TGTGCCATCAGGGGAAGAACCTTGAACACTGAAGCTTTCTTT.

The V call is TRBV14, the J call TRBJ1-6; TRBD1 aligns across 8 bases. The germline gives CDR1 SGHDN, CDR2 FVKESK. The trim removed 1 base at V and 7 bases at J, leaving 6 bases unmatched. The CDR3 is made up of 16 amino acids. This chain's CDR3 is CASSQAEGTGNSPLHF. As DNA, the CDR3 is TGTGCCAGCAGCCAAGCGGAAGGGACAGGCAATTCACCCCTCCACTTT.

The chain has TRBV12-3 or TRBV12-4 and TRBJ1-2; weak D call: TRBD1 (5 bases). Trimming removed 5 bases at V and 4 bases at J, with 11 bases between. The CDR3 consists of 13 residues. The CDR3 here is CASSPRQIYGYTF. The CDR3 bases are TGTGCCAGCAGTCCCCGACAGATCTATGGCTACACCTTC.

A single count supports this clone. The chain joins TRBV3-1 (or the pseudogene TRBV3-2) to TRBJ2-1, with D perhaps matching TRBD2 (6 bases). Germline V gene sequence: CDR1 LGHDT, CDR2 YNNKEL (reference sequence). Trimming shortened V by 6 bases and J by 5 bases, and 14 bases separated the two germline ends. The CDR3 is 14 amino acids. CDR3 sequence: CASRTGGNHNEQFF. The CDR3 coding sequence is TGTGCCAGCAGAACGGGCGGGAACCACAATGAGCAGTTCTTC.

J is TRBJ2-3 and V is TRBV3-1 (or the pseudogene TRBV3-2), with D possibly being TRBD1 (5 bases). Germline lookup yields CDR1 LGHDT and CDR2 YNNKEL (reference sequence). This CDR3 comprises 14 residues. Trimming took off 4 bases at V and 4 bases at J, with 12 bases between the two ends. CDR3 bases: TGTGCCAGCAGCCTAGGGGTGAGGCCAGATACGCAGTATTTT. Its protein product is CASSLGVRPDTQYF.

The chain uses TRBV5-8 and TRBJ2-3, with D possibly being TRBD1 or TRBD2 (5 bases each). Germline CDR1 and CDR2: SGHTS and YDEGEE. CDR3 length: 14 amino acids. V lost 1 base and J lost 4, with 10 bases in between. CDR3 nucleotides: TGTGCCAGCAGCTTGAGCCGGGGACCAGATACGCAGTATTTT. It yields the protein CASSLSRGPDTQYF.

V is TRBV10-2 and J is TRBJ1-4; D is ambiguous. CDR1 and CDR2 from the germline V gene are WSHSY and SAAADI. The V and J ends lost 7 bases and 0 bases respectively, with 9 bases between them. The CDR3 spans 14 residues. The CDR3, as DNA: TGCGCCAGCACTGGACTGGCAACTAATGAAAAACTGTTTTTT. This sequence encodes CASTGLATNEKLFF.

CDR3 in amino acids: CASSSIRGRGEKLFF. The CDR3 nucleotides are TGTGCCAGCAGTTCAATCAGGGGGCGAGGTGAAAAACTGTTTTTT. V and J are TRBV11-2 and TRBJ1-4; 8 bases map to TRBD1. Looked up from germline, CDR1 is SGHAT and CDR2 is FQNNGV. CDR3 length: 15 residues. V lost 6 bases to trimming and J lost 7 bases; unmatched junction nucleotides: 10.

The rearrangement joins TRBV6-5 to TRBJ2-3; no reliable D call. V shed 7 bases and J shed 2 bases, with 13 bases lying between them. CDR3 length equals 14 residues. Germline loops: CDR1 MNHEY, CDR2 SVGAGI. CDR3 sequence: CASIRVLSTDTQYF. The CDR3 DNA sequence: TGTGCCAGCATTCGGGTACTCTCCACAGATACGCAGTATTTT.

The V gene is TRBV28, the J gene TRBJ2-2; no definite D call. In germline, CDR1 is MDHEN, CDR2 SYDVKM. This CDR3 region has 14 residues. Trimming shortened V by 5 bases and J by 1 base, and 8 bases separated the two germline ends. The CDR3, as DNA: TGTGCCAGCAGTACTCCCAGGAACACCGGGGAGCTGTTTTTT. This encodes CASSTPRNTGELFF.

The rearrangement uses TRBV3-1 (or the pseudogene TRBV3-2) and TRBJ2-5, with 7 bases lining up with TRBD2. The CDR3 consists of 11 residues. The V gene end was trimmed by 5 bases and the J gene end by 9 bases; junction bases not matched to a gene: 3. Germline loops: CDR1 LGHDT, CDR2 YNNKEL (reference sequence). CDR3 sequence reads: CASSRRGAQYF. The CDR3 bases are TGTGCCAGCAGCAGACGGGGGGCCCAGTACTTC.

The chain uses TRBV6-6 and TRBJ1-1; D gene unclear. Trimming removed 6 bases at V and 1 base at J, with 12 bases between. Germline V CDR1 and CDR2: MNHNY, SVGAGI (reference sequence). CDR3 size: 14 residues. Written as DNA, the CDR3 is TGTGCCAGCAGGTTCATGGACCGGAACACTGAAGCTTTCTTT. This gives the protein CASRFMDRNTEAFF.

The chain uses TRBV7-9 and TRBJ2-6; 7 bases line up with TRBD2. Germline loops: CDR1 SEHNR, CDR2 FQNEAQ (reference sequence). The CDR3 is 18 amino acids. V lost 5 bases, J lost 0 bases, and 10 bases stayed unmatched. The CDR3: CASSQRDLPSSGANVLTF. As DNA, the CDR3 is TGTGCCAGCAGCCAGCGGGACCTCCCAAGCTCTGGGGCCAACGTCCTGACTTTC.

The V call is TRBV7-6, the J call TRBJ1-6; a weak D match, TRBD1 (5 bases). The CDR3 runs to 17 residues. Per the germline V gene, CDR1 is SGHVS and CDR2 is FNYEAQ. V was trimmed by 0 bases and J by 7 bases, leaving 16 bases between them. CDR3 protein: CASSLASVGKGNSPLHF. DNA of the CDR3: TGTGCCAGCAGCTTAGCGTCCGTGGGGAAGGGGAATTCACCCCTCCACTTT.

The chain uses TRBV18 and TRBJ1-3; D is ambiguous. The CDR3 loop spans 11 amino acids. The germline gives CDR1 KGHSH, CDR2 LQKENI. V lost 9 bases and J lost 4, with 7 bases in between. The CDR3 DNA reads TGTGCCAGTGGAGAAGGAAACACCATATATTTT. Residues: CASGEGNTIYF. The full variable domain, completed using reference TRBV18 and TRBJ1-3, is NAGVMQNPRHLVRRRGQEARLRCSPMKGHSHVYWYRQLPEEGLKFMVYLQKENIIDESGMPKERFSAEFPKEGPSILRIQQVVRGDSAAYFCASGEGNTIYFGEGSWLTVV.

The V call is TRBV6-5, the J call TRBJ1-1; D call uncertain. From germline, CDR1 is MNHEY and CDR2 SVGAGI. Trimming left V 6 bases short and J 1 base short, with 12 bases between. This CDR3 region has 14 residues. For the CDR3, the DNA is TGTGCCAGCAGCTCCTGGACGGGGAACACTGAAGCTTTCTTT. Translation gives CASSSWTGNTEAFF.

The chain has TRBV7-9 and TRBJ2-2; 7 bases agree with TRBD1. Looked up from germline, CDR1 is SEHNR and CDR2 is FQNEAQ (reference sequence). This CDR3 is 17 amino acids long. Unmatched junction bases numbered 14, after V lost 5 bases and J lost 5 bases. CDR3 in amino acids: CASSPPLGAGGTGELFF. CDR3 DNA: TGTGCCAGCAGCCCACCCCTGGGGGCAGGGGGTACCGGGGAGCTGTTTTTT.

The chain is built from TRBV9 and TRBJ2-7; a weak D match, TRBD1 (6 bases). Germline CDR1 reads SGDLS; CDR2 reads YYNGEE. The V end was cut by 4 bases, the J end by 0 bases, with 14 bases between. This CDR3 contains 15 residues. DNA of the CDR3: TGTGCCAGCAGCCACCGGGACAAGAGCTCCTACGAGCAGTACTTC. This translates into CASSHRDKSSYEQYF. The variable domain in full, with the rest retrieved from reference TRBV9 and TRBJ2-7, is DSGVTQTPKHLITATGQRVTLRCSPRSGDLSVYWYQQSLDQGLQFLIQYYNGEERAKGNILERFSAQQFPDLHSELNLSSLELGDSALYFCASSHRDKSSYEQYFGPGTRLTVT.

The chain links TRBV7-2 to TRBJ2-5; 11 bases map to TRBD2. Looked up from germline, CDR1 is SGHTA and CDR2 is FQGNSA. The V segment lost 7 bases and the J segment 4 bases; nucleotides outside the gene matches: 11. CDR3 length: 16 amino acids. CDR3 coding DNA: TGTGCCAGCAACTTGTTGGGTAGCGGGGGGGCAGAGACCCAGTACTTC. Protein product: CASNLLGSGGAETQYF. Based on the CDR3 plus reference TRBV7-2 and TRBJ2-5, the full variable domain is GAGVSQSPSNKVTEKGKDVELRCDPISGHTALYWYRQSLGQGLEFLIYFQGNSAPDKSGLPSDRFSAERTGGSVSTLTIQRTQQEDSAVYLCASNLLGSGGAETQYFGPGTRLLVL.